This is a list of T cell receptor beta chains from one sample in a study of blood T cell repertoires in COVID-19. Using immunoSEQ multiplex PCR, the repertoire was profiled, and TCRdb retains in-frame clones only, with some absent. Among 80,000 or so clones listed, 80% were seen once. Sample: peripheral blood. These receptors came from a woman between 65 and 79 years old with acute or convalescent COVID-19. Both conserved end residues are trimmed from each CDR3. The order of the fields is J gene, clone size, V gene, CDR3 protein. Not all rows give a size; the values are once, few, many and, for expanded clones, a class.

J: TRBJ2-2
size: NA
V: TRBV7-9
CDR3: ASSQINTGELF

J: TRBJ2-5
size: NA
V: TRBV19
CDR3: ASRRTSGESRHQETQY

J: TRBJ1-1
size: NA
V: TRBV4-3
CDR3: ASSQEEWRGTEAF

J: TRBJ2-3
size: NA
V: TRBV18
CDR3: ASSPERGVEDTQY

J: TRBJ2-3
size: NA
V: TRBV9
CDR3: ASSVIGDSRTDTQY

J: TRBJ1-4
size: NA
V: TRBV5-1
CDR3: ASRGGLLATNEKLF

J: TRBJ2-3
size: NA
V: TRBV27
CDR3: ASSLGAGTDTQY

J: TRBJ2-1
size: NA
V: TRBV4-3
CDR3: ASSQDQGYNEQF

J: TRBJ1-2
size: few
V: TRBV29-1
CDR3: SVEQGVGGYT

J: TRBJ2-2
size: NA
V: TRBV7-3
CDR3: ASRGLADTGELF

J: TRBJ1-2
size: NA
V: TRBV27
CDR3: ASSLEILRSYGYT

J: TRBJ1-2
size: once
V: TRBV19
CDR3: ASSRKGVFLYT

J: TRBJ1-2
size: NA
V: TRBV5-5
CDR3: ASSLRDRAPNYGYT

J: TRBJ1-2
size: NA
V: TRBV12-3/TRBV12-4
CDR3: ASSRTGYGYT

J: TRBJ1-1
size: NA
V: TRBV3-1/TRBV3-2
CDR3: ASSQVRETEAF

J: TRBJ1-5
size: NA
V: TRBV6-5
CDR3: ASSPVRGSNQPQH

J: TRBJ1-1
size: NA
V: TRBV29-1
CDR3: SGARGVGTEAF

J: TRBJ2-2
size: NA
V: TRBV2
CDR3: ASSFDGRGIGELF

J: TRBJ2-2
size: NA
V: TRBV6-5
CDR3: ASSSPGTGELF

J: TRBJ2-5
size: NA
V: TRBV12-3/TRBV12-4
CDR3: ASSLDFGTQY

J: TRBJ1-3
size: few
V: TRBV7-3
CDR3: ASSSGQGENTIY

J: TRBJ2-2
size: once
V: TRBV7-9
CDR3: ASTPGGPQTGELF

J: TRBJ1-2
size: few
V: TRBV5-6
CDR3: ASSGTSGTGYGYT

J: TRBJ1-6
size: NA
V: TRBV11-2
CDR3: ASSLGATDNSPLH

J: TRBJ2-1
size: NA
V: TRBV4-3
CDR3: ATGEIITSNEQF

J: TRBJ2-6
size: few
V: TRBV15
CDR3: ATSPRRDYSSGANVLT

J: TRBJ1-1
size: once
V: TRBV29-1
CDR3: SVETGLNTEAF

J: TRBJ1-2
size: NA
V: TRBV7-9
CDR3: ASSFQGTGYGYT

J: TRBJ1-1
size: few
V: TRBV25-1
CDR3: ASSELGWGGETEAF

J: TRBJ2-2
size: NA
V: TRBV4-3
CDR3: ASSQDGTGRRVGELF

J: TRBJ2-7
size: NA
V: TRBV19
CDR3: ASSTRLGRATRSYEQY

J: TRBJ2-7
size: once
V: TRBV14
CDR3: ASSPERGGYEQY

J: TRBJ2-1
size: NA
V: TRBV2
CDR3: ASRGQGRNEQF

J: TRBJ2-7
size: NA
V: TRBV10-3
CDR3: AISGLRDNYEQY

J: TRBJ1-1
size: NA
V: TRBV6-2/TRBV6-3
CDR3: ASSYQGADTEAF

J: TRBJ2-7
size: NA
V: TRBV6-1
CDR3: ASSEYPGGGGYEQY

J: TRBJ2-5
size: NA
V: TRBV9
CDR3: ASSVGLAGETQY

J: TRBJ2-3
size: NA
V: TRBV5-1
CDR3: ASSPDRPRPDTQY

J: TRBJ2-7
size: NA
V: TRBV7-9
CDR3: ASSHDRGSYEQY

J: TRBJ2-1
size: NA
V: TRBV27
CDR3: ASSFSLAGGRNEQF

J: TRBJ2-2
size: NA
V: TRBV12-3/TRBV12-4
CDR3: ASSLQGNGELF

J: TRBJ2-2
size: NA
V: TRBV2
CDR3: ASSEAGGFGELF

J: TRBJ1-1
size: NA
V: TRBV7-3
CDR3: ASSLNPGGPMNTEAF

J: TRBJ1-2
size: NA
V: TRBV10-3
CDR3: AISDPGQGRGYT

J: TRBJ2-1
size: once
V: TRBV18
CDR3: ASSRGGGGQNNEQF

J: TRBJ1-1
size: NA
V: TRBV14
CDR3: ASSQDFSGYEAF

J: TRBJ2-1
size: few
V: TRBV2
CDR3: ASSEEASGPLREQF

J: TRBJ2-1
size: NA
V: TRBV9
CDR3: ASSVESRGLEQF

J: TRBJ2-1
size: NA
V: TRBV11-2
CDR3: ASSLRQLNEQF

J: TRBJ1-6
size: NA
V: TRBV7-2
CDR3: ASRPQGASYNSPLH

J: TRBJ2-7
size: once
V: TRBV14
CDR3: ASSQEMGLFGEQY

J: TRBJ1-1
size: NA
V: TRBV6-2/TRBV6-3
CDR3: ASSYSLGGTEAF

J: TRBJ1-2
size: few
V: TRBV5-1
CDR3: ASSLEGNYGYT

J: TRBJ2-6
size: NA
V: TRBV2
CDR3: ASSAQGALPLSGANVLT

J: TRBJ1-5
size: NA
V: TRBV4-2
CDR3: ASSQDTVWRGGSNQPQH

J: TRBJ2-2
size: NA
V: TRBV18
CDR3: ASSPPRQGITGELF

J: TRBJ1-5
size: NA
V: TRBV7-9
CDR3: ASSPSGQDNQPQH